Detailed here is one T cell receptor beta chain. This CDR3 has 13 amino acids. Germline V gene lookup returns CDR1 MNHEY and CDR2 SVGAGI. V was shortened by 6 bases and J by 1 base, with 9 bases between the two germline ends. This entry belongs to a study of blood T cell repertoires in COVID-19. Study as a whole: PBMCs, B-cell-depleted T cells, or T cells were the source of the cDNA or gDNA that made up the material.

Profiled with immunoSEQ multiplex PCR; TCRdb holds only in-frame clones, not every one. Of under 300,000 clones detected, approximately 85% appear once; the ten largest clones hold less than 8.5%. Participants' own reports of clinical history determined their cohort assignment. Shortly before study entry, within 2 weeks, exposed participants had met a COVID-19 case. The sample taken for sequencing was PBMCs or T cells enriched from blood (not recorded which). The TCR sequence derives from a woman in her fifties or sixties who had been exposed to COVID-19. The chain joins TRBV6-5 to TRBJ1-1; possible D gene TRBD1, 5 bases. CDR3 loop: CASRGTGNTEAFF. As DNA, the CDR3 is TGTGCCAGCAGGGGTACAGGGAACACTGAAGCTTTCTTT.